This TCR beta chain was sequenced in a study of glioma-infiltrating T cells after dendritic cell vaccination. On the study more broadly: Autologous tumor lysate-pulsed dendritic cell vaccination was given between the early 2000s and the early 2010s. General study findings and limits: Longer survival after dendritic cell vaccination followed higher pretreatment TIL content. TCR clonality showed no direct relationship with survival. Only a small number of patients had complete blood and tumor samples.

Profiling relied on immunoSEQ multiplex PCR, and the TCRdb table lists in-frame clones only, not all of them. This sample has some 100,000 clones; roughly 83% occur once, and the top ten carry almost 6%. CDR3 length: 15 amino acids. Germline lookup yields CDR1 SGDLS and CDR2 YYNGEE. The V gene lost 1 base and the J gene lost 0 bases, with 9 bases spanning the gap. A note on this clone: No antigen is known for it.

The sample here was blood, taken before dendritic cell vaccination. This clonotype was sampled from a human donor with glioblastoma. V is TRBV9 and J is TRBJ2-3; D remains unclear. The DNA for the CDR3 is TGTGCCAGCAGCGTAATTGCGACTAGCACAGATACGCAGTATTTT. Residues: CASSVIATSTDTQYF.